This TCR beta chain was sequenced during a study of blood T cells in healthy people across ages. Next came a second PCR, run for roughly 6 to 11 cycles, which used a sample-barcoded 5' primer along with a J-beta primer mix. TCRdb processed the 5' RACE reads anew with MiXCR; each CDR3 protein has one entry. This table has 760,000 or so distinct CDR3 sequences, about 25% appearing once. This CDR3 has 15 residues. V gave up 4 bases and J gave up 9 bases, with 21 bases separating them. Germline CDR1 reads SNHLY; CDR2 reads FYNNEI. These same records also appear under a second study, on T cells of mothers and their children.

The sequencing sample was made of blood. This sequence originates from a boy between 10 and 17 years old in good health. The chain has TRBV2 and TRBJ2-5; D might be TRBD1 (6 bases). The CDR3 spells CASSVPRTADPPQYF. CDR3 sequence (DNA): TGTGCCAGCAGTGTCCCAAGGACAGCCGACCCCCCCCAGTACTTC.